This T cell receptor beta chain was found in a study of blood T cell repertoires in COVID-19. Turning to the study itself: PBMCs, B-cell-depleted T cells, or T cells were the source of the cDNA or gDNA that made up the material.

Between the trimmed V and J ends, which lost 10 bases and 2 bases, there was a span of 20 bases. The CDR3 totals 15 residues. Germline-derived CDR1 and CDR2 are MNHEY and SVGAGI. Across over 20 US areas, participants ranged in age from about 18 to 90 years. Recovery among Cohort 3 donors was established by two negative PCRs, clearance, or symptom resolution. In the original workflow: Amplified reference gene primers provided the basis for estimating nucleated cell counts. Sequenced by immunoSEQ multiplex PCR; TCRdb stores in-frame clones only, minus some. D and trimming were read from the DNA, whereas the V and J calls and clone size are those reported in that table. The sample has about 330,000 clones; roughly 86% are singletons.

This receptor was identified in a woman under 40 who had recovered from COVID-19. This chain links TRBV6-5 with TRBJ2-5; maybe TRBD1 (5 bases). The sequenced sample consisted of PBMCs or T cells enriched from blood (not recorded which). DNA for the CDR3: TGTGCCACCGCTCTACAGGCACAGAAACAAGAGACCCAGTACTTC. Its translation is CATALQAQKQETQYF.